The 32 T cell receptor beta chains reported below all come from one sample, sequenced in a study of PD-1 blockade in mismatch repair-deficient tumors. TCRdb's copy holds only in-frame clones and misses some; the assay was immunoSEQ multiplex PCR. The sample consists of approximately 60,000 clones, roughly 88% of them appearing once. This material consisted of peripheral blood, taken 52 weeks after starting pembrolizumab. These receptors were taken from an adult with mismatch repair-deficient cancer.

This rearrangement joins TRBV10-3 to TRBJ2-1, with D perhaps matching TRBD2 (5 bases). Germline CDR1 ENHRY, CDR2 SYGVKD. V dropped 2 bases and J dropped 0 bases, with 14 bases sitting between them. The length of the CDR3 is 17 residues. CDR3 loop: CAISETWTSSSYNEQFF. The DNA for the CDR3 is TGTGCCATCAGTGAGACCTGGACTTCGAGCTCCTACAATGAGCAGTTCTTC.

This clone was picked up one time. The chain joins TRBV7-9 to TRBJ2-1, with a tentative D call TRBD2 (6 bases). The CDR3 is made up of 16 amino acids. Trimming stripped 0 bases from V and 3 bases from J, with 12 bases between. Germline assignment: CDR1 SEHNR and CDR2 FQNEAQ (reference sequence). In DNA, the CDR3 is TGTGCCAGCAGCTTAGCCCTTTTCGGGAGCTACAATGAGCAGTTCTTC. It is translated as CASSLALFGSYNEQFF.

The chain carries TRBV9 and TRBJ2-5; 13 bases are a match to TRBD2. There are 15 residues in the CDR3. The germline CDR1 and CDR2 sequences are SGDLS and YYNGEE. The ends lost 3 bases at V and 5 bases at J; junction bases unmatched: 4. CDR3 protein: CASSGTSGSAETQYF. The CDR3, as DNA: TGTGCCAGCAGCGGGACTAGCGGGAGTGCTGAGACCCAGTACTTC.

The V gene is TRBV10-2, the J gene TRBJ1-1; TRBD1 is a possible D gene (6 bases). The germline V and J ends were trimmed by 3 bases and 3 bases, with 11 bases remaining between them. Germline lookup yields CDR1 WSHSY and CDR2 SAAADI. The CDR3 extends over 14 amino acids. For the CDR3, the DNA is TGCGCCAGCAGTGAAAGGGGGGCTTACACTGAAGCTTTCTTT. This sequence encodes CASSERGAYTEAFF.

The chain has TRBV5-4 and TRBJ2-1; possibly TRBD1 or TRBD2 for D (5 bases each). CDR3 length: 15 residues. The germline V gene has CDR1 SGHNT and CDR2 YYREEE (reference sequence). V lost 4 bases and J 3 bases, leaving 14 bases between the germline ends. CDR3 sequence: CASSRARGGYNEQFF. As DNA, the CDR3 is TGTGCCAGCAGCCGTGCCCGGGGCGGCTACAATGAGCAGTTCTTC.

J is TRBJ2-7 and V is TRBV4-3; D unresolved. Per germline, CDR1 LGHNA and CDR2 YSLEER. The CDR3 spans 14 residues. Trimming left V 0 bases short and J 3 bases short, with 9 bases between. The CDR3 bases are TGCGCCAGCAGCCAAGATTCGACATTCTACGAGCAGTACTTC. Translated, it gives CASSQDSTFYEQYF.

The V call is TRBV14, the J call TRBJ1-1; D is ambiguous. Trimming cost V 0 bases and J 3 bases, with 8 bases left between them. From germline, CDR1 is SGHDN and CDR2 FVKESK. The CDR3 runs 14 residues. CDR3 sequence reads: CASSQDPGYTEAFF. The CDR3 nucleotides read TGTGCCAGCAGCCAAGATCCGGGGTACACTGAAGCTTTCTTT. Complete variable domain (other parts from reference TRBV14 and TRBJ1-1): EAGVTQFPSHSVIEKGQTVTLRCDPISGHDNLYWYRRVMGKEIKFLLHFVKESKQDESGMPNNRFLAERTGGTYSTLKVQPAELEDSGVYFCASSQDPGYTEAFFGQGTRLTVV.

The chain couples TRBV11-2 to TRBJ2-7; 7 nucleotides line up with TRBD2. The trim removed 1 base at V and 11 bases at J, leaving 8 bases unmatched. Germline CDR1 SGHAT, CDR2 FQNNGV. The CDR3 has 13 amino acids. Here the CDR3 reads CASSLGGGFDEYF. Here the CDR3 DNA reads TGTGCCAGCAGCTTAGGGGGGGGGTTCGACGAGTACTTC. The complete variable domain, with remaining parts taken from reference TRBV11-2 and TRBJ2-7, reads EAGVAQSPRYKIIEKRQSVAFWCNPISGHATLYWYQQILGQGPKLLIQFQNNGVVDDSQLPKDRFSAERLKGVDSTLKIQPAKLEDSAVYLCASSLGGGFDEYFGPGTRLTVT.

The chain combines TRBV28 with TRBJ2-3; D uncertain. The CDR3 is 14 amino acids. Per the germline V gene, CDR1 is MDHEN and CDR2 is SYDVKM. Deletions cut 5 bases from V and 0 bases from J, with 9 bases between. CDR3 bases: TGTGCCAGCAGTCCCCCTCCTAGCACAGATACGCAGTATTTT. Translation: CASSPPPSTDTQYF.

The chain combines TRBV5-5 with TRBJ1-1; no definite D call. The germline V gene has CDR1 SGHKS and CDR2 YYEKEE (reference sequence). The CDR3 loop spans 14 amino acids. Trimming took off 3 bases at V and 1 base at J, with 10 bases between the two ends. CDR3 nucleotide sequence: TGTGCCAGCAGCTCCCCGACGAGGAACACTGAAGCTTTCTTT. Amino acids: CASSSPTRNTEAFF. Variable domain in full (rest from reference TRBV5-5 and TRBJ1-1): DAGVTQSPTHLIKTRGQQVTLRCSPISGHKSVSWYQQVLGQGPQFIFQYYEKEERGRGNFPDRFSARQFPNYSSELNVNALLLGDSALYLCASSSPTRNTEAFFGQGTRLTVV.

The rearrangement links TRBV5-4 to TRBJ2-3, with TRBD2 as a possible D gene (5 bases). The V gene's germline CDR1 is SGHNT and CDR2 YYREEE (reference sequence). The CDR3 sequence is 14 residues long. The V end was cut by 2 bases, the J end by 0 bases, with 7 bases between. CDR3 amino acids: CASSFGISTDTQYF. The CDR3 region has the DNA TGTGCCAGCAGCTTCGGGATCAGCACAGATACGCAGTATTTT. Complete variable domain (other parts from reference TRBV5-4 and TRBJ2-3): ETGVTQSPTHLIKTRGQQVTLRCSSQSGHNTVSWYQQALGQGPQFIFQYYREEENGRGNFPPRFSGLQFPNYSSELNVNALELDDSALYLCASSFGISTDTQYFGPGTRLTVL.

The V call is TRBV14, the J call TRBJ2-7; D is ambiguous. Trimming took off 4 bases at V and 4 bases at J, with 11 bases between the two ends. CDR3 length: 13 residues. Germline values: CDR1 SGHDN, CDR2 FVKESK. CDR3 protein: CASSPGLSYEQYF. Written as DNA, the CDR3 is TGTGCCAGCAGCCCAGGTCTCTCTTACGAGCAGTACTTC.

J is TRBJ2-3 and V is TRBV4-3; 15 bases are shared with TRBD2. Trimming removed 3 bases from V and 6 bases from J; junction bases left unmatched: 7. The CDR3 runs 17 residues. Germline CDR1 reads LGHNA; CDR2 reads YSLEER. The CDR3 nucleotides read TGCGCCAGCAGCCAGGGACTAGCGGGAGGTCCCTGGGATACGCAGTATTTT. As protein: CASSQGLAGGPWDTQYF.

This clone occurred once. V and J are TRBV28 and TRBJ1-1; a weak D match, TRBD1 (6 bases). The CDR3 length is 16 residues. V was cut by 5 bases and J by 1 base, with 17 bases left in between. CDR1 and CDR2 from the germline V gene are MDHEN and SYDVKM. The CDR3 protein is CASSIQGSGENTEAFF. The CDR3 coding sequence is TGTGCCAGCAGTATACAGGGAAGTGGGGAGAACACTGAAGCTTTCTTT.

The chain recombines TRBV21-1 with TRBJ1-5. TRBV21-1 is labeled a pseudogene. CDR3 length: 13 amino acids. The CDR3 nucleotides are TGTGCCAGCAGCAAAGTCGGGCAAGAGCCCCAGCATTTT. Translating gives CASSKVGQEPQHF.

This chain joins TRBV19 and TRBJ2-7, with TRBD2 matching 11 bases. Trimming removed 0 bases from V and 2 bases from J; junction bases left unmatched: 12. This CDR3 region has 19 residues. Looked up from germline, CDR1 is LNHDA and CDR2 is SQIVND (reference sequence). Here the CDR3 reads CASSIDGSGLAGHPYEQYF. For the CDR3, the DNA is TGTGCCAGTAGTATAGACGGATCCGGACTAGCGGGCCACCCCTACGAGCAGTACTTC.

The chain is built from TRBV28 and TRBJ2-6; 8 bases are shared with TRBD1. Trimming at V came to 5 bases and at J to 0 bases, leaving 9 bases not matched to a gene. The CDR3 length is 18 residues. Per germline, CDR1 MDHEN and CDR2 SYDVKM. CDR3 sequence (DNA): TGTGCCAGCAGTCCGACAGGGGTTCTAAACTCTGGGGCCAACGTCCTGACTTTC. Translating gives CASSPTGVLNSGANVLTF.

This chain links TRBV5-5 with TRBJ2-7; no clear D gene. CDR1 and CDR2 from the germline V gene are SGHKS and YYEKEE (reference sequence). The CDR3 loop spans 16 amino acids. V lost 0 bases to trimming and J lost 2 bases, with 15 bases between them. CDR3 sequence reads: CASSLDLGLGTYEQYF. CDR3 bases: TGTGCCAGCAGCTTGGACCTGGGCCTGGGGACCTACGAGCAGTACTTC.

The chain uses TRBV7-9 and TRBJ2-3; the D is unclear. Germline CDR1 is SEHNR and CDR2 is FQNEAQ (reference sequence). This CDR3 contains 16 residues. The V gene lost 1 base and the J gene lost 0 bases, with 11 bases spanning the gap. In DNA, the CDR3 is TGTGCCAGCAGCTTAGAGAGCGTAGGAAGCACAGATACGCAGTATTTT. Its translation: CASSLESVGSTDTQYF. The variable domain in full, with the rest retrieved from reference TRBV7-9 and TRBJ2-3, is DTGVSQNPRHKITKRGQNVTFRCDPISEHNRLYWYRQTLGQGPEFLTYFQNEAQLEKSRLLSDRFSAERPKGSFSTLEIQRTEQGDSAMYLCASSLESVGSTDTQYFGPGTRLTVL.

The gene calls are TRBV11-3 and TRBJ2-2; D remains ambiguous. Germline CDR1 reads SGHNT; CDR2 reads YENEEA. Between the trimmed V and J ends, which lost 1 base and 5 bases, there was a span of 8 bases. The CDR3 length is 14 residues. The CDR3: CASSLAVETGELFF. In DNA form, the CDR3 reads TGTGCCAGCAGCTTAGCCGTAGAGACCGGGGAGCTGTTTTTT.

The chain employs TRBV4-1 and TRBJ2-3, with D tentatively TRBD1 (5 bases). The CDR3 contains 15 residues. Between the trimmed V and J ends, which lost 4 bases and 1 base, there was a span of 12 bases. Germline CDR1 is MGHRA and CDR2 is YSYEKL. CDR3 region: CASSPRVLGTDTQYF. CDR3 DNA: TGCGCCAGCAGCCCCAGGGTGTTGGGCACAGATACGCAGTATTTT.

The rearrangement joins TRBV5-1 to TRBJ2-1, with D possibly called TRBD1 or TRBD2 (5 bases each). This CDR3 region has 16 residues. The V gene lost 4 bases and the J gene lost 5 bases, with 19 bases spanning the gap. The V gene's germline CDR1 is SGHRS and CDR2 YFSETQ. The CDR3, as DNA: TGCGCCAGCAGCCGGGACGACTACCATCCCAACAATGAGCAGTTCTTC. This gives the protein CASSRDDYHPNNEQFF. The entire variable domain, with the rest obtained from reference TRBV5-1 and TRBJ2-1, is as follows: KAGVTQTPRYLIKTRGQQVTLSCSPISGHRSVSWYQQTPGQGLQFLFEYFSETQRNKGNFPGRFSGRQFSNSRSEMNVSTLELGDSALYLCASSRDDYHPNNEQFFGPGTRLTVL.

The chain is built from TRBV4-1 and TRBJ1-1; no firm D call. CDR1 and CDR2 from the germline V gene are MGHRA and YSYEKL. V was cut by 3 bases and J by 1 base, with 6 bases left in between. This CDR3 has 13 amino acids. The CDR3, as DNA: TGCGCCAGCAGCCACCAGGAGAACACTGAAGCTTTCTTT. The encoded protein is CASSHQENTEAFF.

The chain couples TRBV7-9 to TRBJ1-1; maybe TRBD1 (5 bases). The germline V and J ends were trimmed by 6 bases and 5 bases, with 10 bases remaining between them. The CDR3 is 12 amino acids. Germline V lookup: CDR1 SEHNR, CDR2 FQNEAQ (reference sequence). The CDR3 DNA follows: TGTGCCAGCAGGGTCGGGGGGACTGAAGCTTTCTTT. Protein: CASRVGGTEAFF.

CDR3 region: CAISEQTTGRGGTGELFF. The CDR3 bases are TGTGCCATCAGTGAGCAGACTACAGGGAGGGGAGGCACCGGGGAGCTGTTTTTT. The chain combines TRBV10-3 with TRBJ2-2; perhaps TRBD2 as D (7 bases). V lost 2 bases to trimming and J lost 4 bases, with 20 bases between them. Germline V gene data show CDR1 as ENHRY and CDR2 as SYGVKD. This CDR3 comprises 18 residues.

This clone turned up a few times. The chain is built from TRBV4-3 and TRBJ2-2; D possibly corresponds to TRBD2 (6 bases). V gave up 1 base and J gave up 4 bases, with 19 bases separating them. The CDR3 is made up of 18 amino acids. Germline V CDR1 and CDR2: LGHNA, YSLEER. CDR3 region: CASSQGSLGGGTTGELFF. In DNA, the CDR3 is TGCGCCAGCAGCCAAGGGTCCCTGGGAGGCGGGACCACCGGGGAGCTGTTTTTT.

This clone was observed a single time. The genes are TRBV7-9 and TRBJ2-7; 9 bases are a match to TRBD1. The junction had 10 bases not matched to a gene; V was cut back by 6 bases and J by 7 bases. In germline, CDR1 is SEHNR, CDR2 FQNEAQ (reference sequence). The CDR3 spans 14 residues. CDR3 amino acids: CASRHKETGGEQYF. CDR3 nucleotide sequence: TGTGCCAGCAGACATAAAGAGACAGGGGGTGAGCAGTACTTC.

The V call is TRBV27, the J call TRBJ2-7; D remains ambiguous. Germline values: CDR1 MNHEY, CDR2 SMNVEV (reference sequence). This CDR3 contains 13 residues. Trimming took 2 bases from V and 2 from J, leaving 7 bases between them. The CDR3 is CASSLTPTYEQYF. DNA of the CDR3: TGTGCCAGCAGTTTAACACCTACCTACGAGCAGTACTTC.

This clone was observed a few times. The DNA of the CDR3 is TGTGCCAGCAGTGTACAGTCGTCGAATCAGCCCCAGCATTTT. Protein sequence: CASSVQSSNQPQHF. V gene TRBV6-1 combines with J gene TRBJ1-5; D remains ambiguous. CDR3 size: 14 residues. Germline loops: CDR1 MNHNS, CDR2 SASEGT. V was cut by 4 bases and J by 4 bases, with 11 bases left in between.

This clone was observed a handful of times. The gene calls are TRBV19 and TRBJ1-2; D is unclear. Germline CDR1 reads LNHDA; CDR2 reads SQIVND (reference sequence). Between the trimmed V and J ends, which lost 3 bases and 6 bases, there was a span of 11 bases. The CDR3 totals 13 residues. This CDR3 is CASSMSDPHGYTF. In DNA form, the CDR3 reads TGTGCCAGTAGTATGTCCGATCCCCATGGCTACACCTTC.

J is TRBJ1-2 and V is TRBV28; TRBD1 matches 9 bases. CDR3 length: 12 residues. CDR1 is MDHEN, CDR2 SYDVKM, per germline. The V gene end was trimmed by 4 bases and the J gene end by 7 bases; junction bases not matched to a gene: 1. The CDR3 DNA follows: TGTGCCAGCAGTTACAGGGGGCTTGGCTACACCTTC. Translated: CASSYRGLGYTF.

The V call is TRBV7-9, the J call TRBJ2-7; D may be TRBD1 (6 bases). The CDR3 loop spans 12 amino acids. With 5 bases removed from V and 4 bases from J, the gap between germline ends came to 9 bases. The germline gives CDR1 SEHNR, CDR2 FQNEAQ (reference sequence). The CDR3 loop is CASSEQGYEQYF. The CDR3, as DNA: TGTGCCAGCAGCGAACAGGGTTACGAGCAGTACTTC.